These T cell receptor beta chains were read from a single sample in a study of B cell selection in AIRE deficiency. TCRdb's table, derived via immunoSEQ multiplex PCR, lists solely in-frame clones and lacks some. The sample shows tens of thousands of clones, roughly 97% of them seen only once. Source material: CD4+CD127+ conventional T cells sorted from PBMCs. The receptors here all came from a human donor in good health. The conserved cysteine and the conserved F or W are not part of the CDR3 here. Size tells how often a clone was seen (once, few, many) or the class of an expanded clone, and some rows leave it out.

clone size: .; V gene: TRBV28; CDR3 protein: ASSRGDLNSPLH
clone size: .; V gene: TRBV5-1; CDR3 protein: ASSLEAGRSSKNIQY
clone size: .; V gene: TRBV7-3; CDR3 protein: ASSLGSGTDTQY
clone size: .; V gene: TRBV4-1; CDR3 protein: ASSQGDSGTGELF
clone size: .; V gene: TRBV5-4; CDR3 protein: ASSPRPPLAGGRNTQY
clone size: .; V gene: TRBV7-9; CDR3 protein: ASSVGGGHGQY
clone size: once; V gene: TRBV7-9; CDR3 protein: ASRGTVRETQY
clone size: .; V gene: TRBV7-7; CDR3 protein: ASSLVPGQTG
clone size: .; V gene: TRBV5-1; CDR3 protein: ASSAKTSGRTTNTGELF
clone size: once; V gene: TRBV7-2; CDR3 protein: ASSLRTGGGAEAF
clone size: .; V gene: TRBV2; CDR3 protein: ASTRERNSPLH
clone size: .; V gene: TRBV10-3; CDR3 protein: AISEAAGGNNQPQH
clone size: .; V gene: TRBV4-2; CDR3 protein: ASSQGIATNEKLF
clone size: .; V gene: TRBV28; CDR3 protein: ASSLAGTGRYEQY
clone size: few; V gene: TRBV5-6; CDR3 protein: ASSLRETQY
clone size: few; V gene: TRBV7-8; CDR3 protein: ASSPRGSGNTIY
clone size: .; V gene: TRBV2; CDR3 protein: ASSVREGAQETQY
clone size: .; V gene: TRBV4-2; CDR3 protein: ASSQELNRLNTEAF
clone size: .; V gene: TRBV28; CDR3 protein: ASIGWISNYGYT
clone size: .; V gene: TRBV5-6; CDR3 protein: ASSLFGLAAYEQY
clone size: .; V gene: TRBV7-2; CDR3 protein: ASSWASGTYGYT
clone size: .; V gene: TRBV19; CDR3 protein: ASRINRASLNEQF
clone size: .; V gene: TRBV27; CDR3 protein: ASSLSGGVEGTDTQY
clone size: .; V gene: TRBV5-4; CDR3 protein: ASSLQGASETQY
clone size: .; V gene: TRBV18; CDR3 protein: ASSPQGAINTEAF
clone size: .; V gene: TRBV30; CDR3 protein: AWSVGLANQPQH
clone size: .; V gene: TRBV5-1; CDR3 protein: ASSLAGTLRGYEQY
clone size: .; V gene: TRBV19; CDR3 protein: ASSVLAGGSYEQY
clone size: .; V gene: TRBV29-1; CDR3 protein: SVPGQGARNYGYT
clone size: .; V gene: TRBV9; CDR3 protein: ASSVGAHYGELTDTQY
clone size: .; V gene: TRBV7-2; CDR3 protein: ASSLLRGLQETQY
clone size: .; V gene: TRBV2; CDR3 protein: ASSSGTAQETQY
clone size: .; V gene: TRBV28; CDR3 protein: ASTPGGAGQGNTEAF
clone size: few; V gene: TRBV5-1; CDR3 protein: ASSSSKTRGRGGEQF
clone size: once; V gene: TRBV7-7; CDR3 protein: ASSPGGLGTREQY
clone size: .; V gene: TRBV5-4; CDR3 protein: ASSLALSGTSGNNEQF
clone size: .; V gene: TRBV27; CDR3 protein: ASSRQGSYEQY
clone size: .; V gene: TRBV6-1; CDR3 protein: ASSLSHGGSYEQY
clone size: .; V gene: TRBV5-1; CDR3 protein: ASASNSGNTIY
clone size: .; V gene: TRBV14; CDR3 protein: ASSQRVESEQY
clone size: .; V gene: TRBV5-4; CDR3 protein: ASTIGPDTQY
clone size: .; V gene: TRBV5-1; CDR3 protein: ASSLAKGNEQF
clone size: .; V gene: TRBV4-1; CDR3 protein: ASRGGLVYNEQF